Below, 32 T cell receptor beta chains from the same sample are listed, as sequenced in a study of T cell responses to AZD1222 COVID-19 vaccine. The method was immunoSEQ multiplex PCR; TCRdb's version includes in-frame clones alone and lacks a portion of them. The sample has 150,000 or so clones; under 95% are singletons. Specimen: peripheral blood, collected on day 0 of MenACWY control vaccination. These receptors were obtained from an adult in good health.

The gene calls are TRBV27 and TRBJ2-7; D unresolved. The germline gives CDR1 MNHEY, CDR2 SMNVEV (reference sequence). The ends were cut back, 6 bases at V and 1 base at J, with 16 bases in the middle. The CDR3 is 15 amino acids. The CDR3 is CASSQIPPNSYEQYF. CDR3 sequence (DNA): TGTGCCAGCAGCCAAATTCCTCCTAATTCCTACGAGCAGTACTTC.

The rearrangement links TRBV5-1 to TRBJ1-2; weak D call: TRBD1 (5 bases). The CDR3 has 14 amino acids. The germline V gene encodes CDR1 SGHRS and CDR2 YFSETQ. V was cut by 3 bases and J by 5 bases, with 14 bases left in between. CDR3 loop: CASSWDPGQYGYTF. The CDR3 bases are TGCGCCAGCAGCTGGGACCCCGGGCAATATGGCTACACCTTC.

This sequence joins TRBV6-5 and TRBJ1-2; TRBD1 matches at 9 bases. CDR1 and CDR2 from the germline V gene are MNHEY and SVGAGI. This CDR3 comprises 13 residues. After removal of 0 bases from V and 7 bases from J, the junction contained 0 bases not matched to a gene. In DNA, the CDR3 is TGTGCCAGCAGTTACTCGGACAGGGGTGGCTACACCTTC. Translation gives CASSYSDRGGYTF.

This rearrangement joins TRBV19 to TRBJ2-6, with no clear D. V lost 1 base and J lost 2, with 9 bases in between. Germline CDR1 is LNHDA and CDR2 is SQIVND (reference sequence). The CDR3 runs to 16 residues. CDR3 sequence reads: CASSIVPSPGANVLTF. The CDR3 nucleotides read TGTGCCAGTAGTATAGTCCCCAGCCCTGGGGCCAACGTCCTGACTTTC. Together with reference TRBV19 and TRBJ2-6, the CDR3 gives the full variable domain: DGGITQSPKYLFRKEGQNVTLSCEQNLNHDAMYWYRQDPGQGLRLIYYSQIVNDFQKGDIAEGYSVSREKKESFPLTVTSAQKNPTAFYLCASSIVPSPGANVLTFGAGSRLTVL.

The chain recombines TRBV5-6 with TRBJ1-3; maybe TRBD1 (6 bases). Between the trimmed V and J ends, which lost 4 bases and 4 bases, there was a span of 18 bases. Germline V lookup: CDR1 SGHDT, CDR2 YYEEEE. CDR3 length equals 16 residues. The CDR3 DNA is TGTGCCAGCAGCATTAGGTCGGGGGGCCTCGGAAACACCATATATTTT. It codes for CASSIRSGGLGNTIYF.

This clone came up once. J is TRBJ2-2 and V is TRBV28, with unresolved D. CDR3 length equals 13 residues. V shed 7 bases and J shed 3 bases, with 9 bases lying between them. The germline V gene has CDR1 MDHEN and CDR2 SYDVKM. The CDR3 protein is CASNAAHTGELFF. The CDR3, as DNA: TGTGCCAGCAACGCAGCTCACACCGGGGAGCTGTTTTTT. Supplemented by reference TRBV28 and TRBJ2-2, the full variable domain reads DVKVTQSSRYLVKRTGEKVFLECVQDMDHENMFWYRQDPGLGLRLIYFSYDVKMKEKGDIPEGYSVSREKKERFSLILESASTNQTSMYLCASNAAHTGELFFGEGSRLTVL.

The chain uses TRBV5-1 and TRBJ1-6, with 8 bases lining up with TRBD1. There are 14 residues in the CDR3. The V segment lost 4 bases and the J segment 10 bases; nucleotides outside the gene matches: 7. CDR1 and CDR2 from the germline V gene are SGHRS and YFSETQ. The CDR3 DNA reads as TGCGCCAGCAGCCGGACAGGACAGGGCTCACCCCTCCACTTT. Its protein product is CASSRTGQGSPLHF.

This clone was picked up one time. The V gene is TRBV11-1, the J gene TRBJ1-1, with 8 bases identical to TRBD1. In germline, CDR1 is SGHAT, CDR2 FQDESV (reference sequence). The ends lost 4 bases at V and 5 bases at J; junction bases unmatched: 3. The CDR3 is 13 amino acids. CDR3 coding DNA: TGTGCCAGCAGCTGGGACAGGAGGACTGAAGCTTTCTTT. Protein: CASSWDRRTEAFF.

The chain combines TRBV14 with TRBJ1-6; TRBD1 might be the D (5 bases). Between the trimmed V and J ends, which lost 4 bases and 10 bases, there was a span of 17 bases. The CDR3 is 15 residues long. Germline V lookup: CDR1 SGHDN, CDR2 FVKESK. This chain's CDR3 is CASSRIGGVHSPLHF. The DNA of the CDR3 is TGTGCCAGCAGCCGGATCGGGGGGGTACACTCACCCCTCCACTTT.

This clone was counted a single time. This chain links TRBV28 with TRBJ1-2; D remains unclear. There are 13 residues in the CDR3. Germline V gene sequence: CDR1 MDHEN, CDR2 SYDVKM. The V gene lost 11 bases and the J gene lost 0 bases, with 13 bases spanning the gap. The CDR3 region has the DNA TGTGCCGCCTTCCCTGGGGCTAACTATGGCTACACCTTC. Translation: CAAFPGANYGYTF.

The CDR3 loop reads CASRRAGGPSSTDTQYF. The CDR3 region has the DNA TGTGCCAGCAGACGAGCGGGGGGGCCCTCTAGCACAGATACGCAGTATTTT. The V call is TRBV5-8, the J call TRBJ2-3, with 10 bases aligning to TRBD2. The CDR3 length is 17 residues. Germline V lookup: CDR1 SGHTS, CDR2 YDEGEE. The V segment lost 5 bases and the J segment 0 bases; nucleotides outside the gene matches: 9.

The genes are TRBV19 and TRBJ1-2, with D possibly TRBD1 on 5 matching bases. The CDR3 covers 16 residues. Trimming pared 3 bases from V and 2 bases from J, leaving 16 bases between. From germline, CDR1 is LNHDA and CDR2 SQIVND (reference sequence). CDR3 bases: TGTGCCAGTAGTATTAGCCTTGGACACCAGAACTATGGCTACACCTTC. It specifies CASSISLGHQNYGYTF.

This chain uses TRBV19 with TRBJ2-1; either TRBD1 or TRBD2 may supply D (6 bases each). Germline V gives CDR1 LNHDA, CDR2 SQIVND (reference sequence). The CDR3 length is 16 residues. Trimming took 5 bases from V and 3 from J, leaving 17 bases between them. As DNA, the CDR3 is TGTGCCAGTAGTCCTTGGGGGGCCAGGATCTACAATGAGCAGTTCTTC. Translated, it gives CASSPWGARIYNEQFF.

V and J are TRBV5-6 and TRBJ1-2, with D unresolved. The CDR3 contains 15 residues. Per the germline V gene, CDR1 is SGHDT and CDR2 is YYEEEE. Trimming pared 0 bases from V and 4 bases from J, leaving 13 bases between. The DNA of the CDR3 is TGTGCCAGCAGCTTGGACCGGCGGGAGGTCTATGGCTACACCTTC. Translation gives CASSLDRREVYGYTF.

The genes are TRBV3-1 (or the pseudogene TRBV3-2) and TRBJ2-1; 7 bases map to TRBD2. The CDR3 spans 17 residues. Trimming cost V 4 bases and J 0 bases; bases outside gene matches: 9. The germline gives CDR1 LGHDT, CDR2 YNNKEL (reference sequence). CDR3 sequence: CASSPRTSRSSYNEQFF. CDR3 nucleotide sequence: TGTGCCAGCAGCCCCCGGACTAGTCGTAGCTCCTACAATGAGCAGTTCTTC.

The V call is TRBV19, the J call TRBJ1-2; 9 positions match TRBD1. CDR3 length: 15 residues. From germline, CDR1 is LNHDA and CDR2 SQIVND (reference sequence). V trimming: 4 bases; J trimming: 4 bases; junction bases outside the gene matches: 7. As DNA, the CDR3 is TGTGCCAGTAGTAGAGACAGGGGGTTGAGCTATGGCTACACCTTC. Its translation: CASSRDRGLSYGYTF.

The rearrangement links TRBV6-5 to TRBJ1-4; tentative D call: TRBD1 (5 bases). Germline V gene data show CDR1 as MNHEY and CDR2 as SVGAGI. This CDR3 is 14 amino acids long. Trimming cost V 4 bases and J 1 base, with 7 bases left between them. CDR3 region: CASSSGGTNEKLFF. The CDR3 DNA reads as TGTGCCAGCAGTTCCGGGGGAACTAATGAAAAACTGTTTTTT.

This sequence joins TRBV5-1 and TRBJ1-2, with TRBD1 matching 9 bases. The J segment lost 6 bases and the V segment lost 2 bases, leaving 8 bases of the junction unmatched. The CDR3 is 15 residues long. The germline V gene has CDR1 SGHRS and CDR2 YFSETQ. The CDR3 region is CASSFQTGGGDGYTF. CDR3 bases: TGCGCCAGCAGCTTCCAGACAGGGGGAGGGGATGGCTACACCTTC.

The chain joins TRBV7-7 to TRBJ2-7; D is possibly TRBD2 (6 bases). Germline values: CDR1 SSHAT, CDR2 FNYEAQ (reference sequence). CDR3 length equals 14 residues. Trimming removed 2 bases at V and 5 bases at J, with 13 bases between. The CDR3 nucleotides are TGTGCCAGCAGCTTATTAGGAGGGAGCGACGAGCAGTACTTC. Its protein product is CASSLLGGSDEQYF.

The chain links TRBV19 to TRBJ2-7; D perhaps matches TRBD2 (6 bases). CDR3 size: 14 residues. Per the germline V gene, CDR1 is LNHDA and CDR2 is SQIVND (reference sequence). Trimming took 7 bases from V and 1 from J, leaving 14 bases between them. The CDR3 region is CASMGRSTSYEQYF. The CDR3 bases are TGTGCCAGTATGGGGAGGAGTACTTCCTACGAGCAGTACTTC.

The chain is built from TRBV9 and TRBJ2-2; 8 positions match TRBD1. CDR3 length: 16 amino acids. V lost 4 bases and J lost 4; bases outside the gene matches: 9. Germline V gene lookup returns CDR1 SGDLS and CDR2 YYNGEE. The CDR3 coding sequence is TGTGCCAGCAGCCCTCACGTCCAGGGGGCCACCGGGGAGCTGTTTTTT. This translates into CASSPHVQGATGELFF.

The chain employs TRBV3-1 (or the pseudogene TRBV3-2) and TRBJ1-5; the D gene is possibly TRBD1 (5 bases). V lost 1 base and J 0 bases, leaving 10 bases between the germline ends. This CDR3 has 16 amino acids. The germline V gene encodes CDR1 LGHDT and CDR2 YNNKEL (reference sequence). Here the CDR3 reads CASSQAAGGSNQPQHF. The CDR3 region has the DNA TGTGCCAGCAGCCAAGCTGCCGGGGGTAGCAATCAGCCCCAGCATTTT.

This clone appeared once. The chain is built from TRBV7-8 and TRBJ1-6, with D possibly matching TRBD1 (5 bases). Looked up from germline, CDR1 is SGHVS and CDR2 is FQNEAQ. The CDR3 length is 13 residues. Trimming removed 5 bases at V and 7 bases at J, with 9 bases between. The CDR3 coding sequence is TGTGCCAGCAGCGCCAGGGACAATTCACCCCTCCACTTT. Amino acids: CASSARDNSPLHF.

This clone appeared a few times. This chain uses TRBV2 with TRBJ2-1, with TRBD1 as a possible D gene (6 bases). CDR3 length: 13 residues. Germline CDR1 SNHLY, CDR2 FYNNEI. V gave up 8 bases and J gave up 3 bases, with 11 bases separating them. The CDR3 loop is CASQGFDYNEQFF. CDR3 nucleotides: TGTGCCAGCCAGGGGTTTGACTACAATGAGCAGTTCTTC.

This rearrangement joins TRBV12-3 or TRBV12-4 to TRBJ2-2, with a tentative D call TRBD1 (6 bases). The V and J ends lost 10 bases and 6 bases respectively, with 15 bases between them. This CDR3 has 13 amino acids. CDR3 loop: CATLRTAAGELFF. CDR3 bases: TGTGCCACCCTCCGGACAGCTGCCGGGGAGCTGTTTTTT.

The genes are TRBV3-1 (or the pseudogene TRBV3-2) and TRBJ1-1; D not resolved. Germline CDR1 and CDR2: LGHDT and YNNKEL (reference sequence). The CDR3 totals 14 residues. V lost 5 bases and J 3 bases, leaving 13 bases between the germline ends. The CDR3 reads CASSSTHRDTEAFF. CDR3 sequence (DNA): TGTGCCAGCAGCTCGACCCATCGGGACACTGAAGCTTTCTTT.

The CDR3 nucleotides read TGCGCCAGCAGCTCTGGACTAGCGGGATTTACAGATACGCAGTATTTT. This sequence encodes CASSSGLAGFTDTQYF. The J gene is TRBJ2-3, the V gene TRBV5-1, with TRBD2 matching 12 bases. Germline-derived CDR1 and CDR2 are SGHRS and YFSETQ. The CDR3 sequence is 16 residues long. The ends lost 3 bases at V and 3 bases at J; junction bases unmatched: 5.

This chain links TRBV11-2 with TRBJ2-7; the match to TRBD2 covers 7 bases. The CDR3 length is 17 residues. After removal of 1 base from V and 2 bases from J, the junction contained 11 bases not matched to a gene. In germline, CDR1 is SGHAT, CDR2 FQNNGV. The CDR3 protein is CASSLVGGGQRAYEQYF. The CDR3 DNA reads TGTGCCAGCAGCTTAGTGGGGGGAGGGCAGAGAGCCTACGAGCAGTACTTC.

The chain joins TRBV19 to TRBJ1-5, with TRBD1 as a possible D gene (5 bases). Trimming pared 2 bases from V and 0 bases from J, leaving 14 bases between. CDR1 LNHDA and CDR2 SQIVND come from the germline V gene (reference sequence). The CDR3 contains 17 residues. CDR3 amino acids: CASSILRGAHSNQPQHF. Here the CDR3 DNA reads TGTGCCAGTAGTATACTAAGGGGCGCTCATAGCAATCAGCCCCAGCATTTT. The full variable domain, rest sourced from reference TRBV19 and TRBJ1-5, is DGGITQSPKYLFRKEGQNVTLSCEQNLNHDAMYWYRQDPGQGLRLIYYSQIVNDFQKGDIAEGYSVSREKKESFPLTVTSAQKNPTAFYLCASSILRGAHSNQPQHFGDGTRLSIL.

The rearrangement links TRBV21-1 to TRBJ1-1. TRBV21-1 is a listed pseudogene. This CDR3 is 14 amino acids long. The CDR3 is CASTTGPRNTEAFF. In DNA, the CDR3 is TGTGCCAGCACCACGGGGCCTCGGAACACTGAAGCTTTCTTT.

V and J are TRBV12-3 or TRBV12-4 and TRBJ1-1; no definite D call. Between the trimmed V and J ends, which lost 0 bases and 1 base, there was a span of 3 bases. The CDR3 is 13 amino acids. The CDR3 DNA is TGTGCCAGCAGTTTAGCCGGGAACACTGAAGCTTTCTTT. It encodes CASSLAGNTEAFF.

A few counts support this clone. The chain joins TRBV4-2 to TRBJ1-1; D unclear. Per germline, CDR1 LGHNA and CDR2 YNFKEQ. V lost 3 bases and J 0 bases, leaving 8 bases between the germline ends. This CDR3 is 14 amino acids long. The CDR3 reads CASSQLNVNTEAFF. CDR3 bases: TGTGCCAGCAGCCAGCTGAACGTGAACACTGAAGCTTTCTTT.